These 9 T cell receptor beta chains originate from one sample sequenced in a study of T cell changes during pregnancy in multiple sclerosis. TCRdb's table, derived via immunoSEQ multiplex PCR, lists solely in-frame clones and lacks some. The sample lists 45,000 or so clones, approximately 91% occurring once. Input material: PBMCs (not recorded whether the cells were cultured). These receptors were collected from a female donor with multiple sclerosis, enrolled in a pregnancy study.

The chain links TRBV28 to TRBJ2-7, with D hard to call. V was trimmed by 4 bases and J by 2 bases, leaving 12 bases between them. CDR1 is MDHEN, CDR2 SYDVKM, per germline. This CDR3 has 14 amino acids. CDR3 sequence (DNA): TGTGCCAGCAGTTCCATGACGCCTCCCTACGAGCAGTACTTC. The encoded protein is CASSSMTPPYEQYF.

The chain links TRBV28 to TRBJ2-7; TRBD1 matches 7 bases. Germline V gene data show CDR1 as MDHEN and CDR2 as SYDVKM. The CDR3 has 14 residues. The trim removed 4 bases at V and 2 bases at J, leaving 5 bases unmatched. CDR3 nucleotide sequence: TGTGCCAGCAGTTCAGCACAGGGGCCCTACGAGCAGTACTTC. This sequence encodes CASSSAQGPYEQYF.

The V call is TRBV6-5, the J call TRBJ2-2; D gene unclear. The CDR3 is 15 amino acids. The V and J ends lost 7 bases and 2 bases respectively, with 14 bases between them. CDR1 is MNHEY, CDR2 SVGAGI, per germline. Written as DNA, the CDR3 is TGTGCCAGCAATAAGGGTTACCAAAACACCGGGGAGCTGTTTTTT. It codes for CASNKGYQNTGELFF.

V and J are TRBV7-2 and TRBJ1-3, with TRBD1 as a possible D gene (5 bases). There are 15 residues in the CDR3. In germline, CDR1 is SGHTA, CDR2 FQGNSA. Trimming removed 1 base at V and 3 bases at J, with 10 bases between. CDR3 in amino acids: CASSLGPGIGNTIYF. In nucleotides, the CDR3 is TGTGCCAGCAGCTTAGGGCCAGGGATTGGAAACACCATATATTTT. The variable domain in full, with the rest retrieved from reference TRBV7-2 and TRBJ1-3, is GAGVSQSPSNKVTEKGKDVELRCDPISGHTALYWYRQSLGQGLEFLIYFQGNSAPDKSGLPSDRFSAERTGGSVSTLTIQRTQQEDSAVYLCASSLGPGIGNTIYFGEGSWLTVV.

This chain connects TRBV25-1 to TRBJ2-3, with unresolved D. This CDR3 comprises 15 residues. Germline V gene data show CDR1 as MGHDK and CDR2 as SYGVNS. The germline V and J ends were trimmed by 8 bases and 6 bases, with 21 bases remaining between them. CDR3 in DNA: TGTGCCAGCTCATCGATCTATCTGTTTTCGGATACGCAGTATTTT. Translated, it gives CASSSIYLFSDTQYF.

The rearrangement joins TRBV30 to TRBJ2-5; D is possibly TRBD2 (5 bases). CDR3 length: 11 residues. Trimming left V 5 bases short and J 4 bases short, with 8 bases between. Germline V gene lookup returns CDR1 GTSNPN and CDR2 SVGIG (reference sequence). CDR3 DNA: TGTGCCTGGGACTACTTAGAGACCCAGTACTTC. Its translation: CAWDYLETQYF.

The V gene is TRBV14, the J gene TRBJ2-4; 7 bases line up with TRBD1. This CDR3 contains 11 residues. Germline CDR1 and CDR2: SGHDN and FVKESK. The V gene end was trimmed by 4 bases and the J gene end by 11 bases; junction bases not matched to a gene: 2. This CDR3 reads CASSLQGVQYF. Written as DNA, the CDR3 is TGTGCCAGCAGCCTCCAGGGGGTTCAGTACTTC. The full variable domain, with the rest looked up from reference TRBV14 and TRBJ2-4, is EAGVTQFPSHSVIEKGQTVTLRCDPISGHDNLYWYRRVMGKEIKFLLHFVKESKQDESGMPNNRFLAERTGGTYSTLKVQPAELEDSGVYFCASSLQGVQYFGAGTRLSVL.

A single count supports this clone. The CDR3 DNA is TGTGCCAGCAATATAGGGACAGGGGCAAATCAGCCCCAGCATTTT. Residues: CASNIGTGANQPQHF. The chain couples TRBV19 to TRBJ1-5; 10 bases are a match to TRBD1. This CDR3 contains 15 residues. Germline V lookup: CDR1 LNHDA, CDR2 SQIVND (reference sequence). V was pared by 9 bases and J by 4 bases, with 9 bases of the junction left unmatched.

The J gene is TRBJ1-3, the V gene TRBV30; D is uncertain. V lost 0 bases and J 4 bases, leaving 7 bases between the germline ends. The CDR3 is 13 amino acids. CDR1 is GTSNPN, CDR2 SVGIG, per germline (reference sequence). The CDR3 region is CAWSVRGGNTIYF. CDR3 sequence (DNA): TGTGCCTGGAGTGTACGCGGGGGAAACACCATATATTTT.